The rows below give T cell receptor beta chains drawn from one sample of a study of cytomegalovirus exposure and HLA in healthy donors. Using immunoSEQ multiplex PCR, the repertoire was profiled, and TCRdb retains in-frame clones only, with some absent. Counted here are approximately 190,000 clones, around 83% occurring once; the ten biggest clones make up under 2%. The sample was PBMCs. The source of these receptors is a man aged 35 to 55 in good health and CMV-seropositive. Both conserved end residues are part of each CDR3. A D gene is named only where the DNA matches it firmly. Clone size, where shown, is once, few, many, or a class for clones that have expanded.

>TRBV10-2|TRBD1|few|TRBJ1-2
TGCGCCAGCAGTGCAGGGGGTCAGGATGGCTACACCTTC
CASSAGGQDGYTF
>TRBV7-2|TRBD2|-|TRBJ2-7
TGTGCCAGCGCCGCCGGGGCGGGAGGCGGCGAGCAGTACTTC
CASAAGAGGGEQYF
>TRBV7-3|-|-|TRBJ2-7
TGTGCCACCATAGAGGGGGGAGGGCCCTACGAGCAGTACTTC
CATIEGGGPYEQYF
>TRBV5-1|-|once|TRBJ1-1
TGCGCCAGCAGCAGCCAACAGGGCTGGAACACTGAAGCTTTCTTT
CASSSQQGWNTEAFF
>TRBV5-1|TRBD2|-|TRBJ2-7
TGCGCCAGCAGCTTGGGAGGGGTAGCGGGAGGTTCCTACGAGCAGTACTTC
CASSLGGVAGGSYEQYF
>TRBV5-6|-|once|TRBJ2-5
TGTGCCAGCGGGGGGGCCAAGGGAGTTGAGACCCAGTACTTC
CASGGAKGVETQYF
>TRBV14|-|-|TRBJ2-3
TGTGCCAGCTCCCCTAACACAGATACGCAGTATTTT
CASSPNTDTQYF
>TRBV28|-|-|TRBJ1-1
TGTGCCAGCAGTTTCTTGAACACTGAAGCTTTCTTT
CASSFLNTEAFF
>TRBV28|-|-|TRBJ1-4
TGTGCCAGCAGATCCGGGGGGGGGCGGGCAACTAATGAAAAACTGTTTTTT
CASRSGGGRATNEKLFF
>TRBV10-3|-|-|TRBJ1-6
TGTGCCACCGGGAGAAATAATTCACCCCTCCACTTT
CATGRNNSPLHF
>TRBV10-2|TRBD1|-|TRBJ1-5
TGCGCCAGCAGAGGAGACAGGGGAAGCAATCAGCCCCAGCATTTT
CASRGDRGSNQPQHF
>TRBV7-2|-|-|TRBJ2-7
TGTGCCAGCAGCTTATTAGTTCTGAGCTACGAGCAGTACTTC
CASSLLVLSYEQYF
>TRBV5-4|TRBD2|few|TRBJ2-5
TGTGCCAGCAGCTTCGGGGCCAGCGGGACGCGGGAGACCCAGTACTTC
CASSFGASGTRETQYF
>TRBV4-3|TRBD1|-|TRBJ1-2
TGCGCCAGCAGCCAAGCGGGGCCTACAGGGGCCTATGGCTACACCTTC
CASSQAGPTGAYGYTF
>TRBV7-2|-|once|TRBJ2-5
TGTGCCAGCAGCTTACCTGAGGCGGGGCAAGAGACCCAGTACTTC
CASSLPEAGQETQYF
>TRBV7-8|TRBD1|-|TRBJ1-3
TGTGCCAGCAGCTTCGGGACAGGGGAGTATGGGGCCTCTGGAAACACCATATATTTT
CASSFGTGEYGASGNTIYF
>TRBV11-2|TRBD1|-|TRBJ2-5
TGTGCCAGCAGCTTCAACAGGGGGCAGGAGACCCAGTACTTC
CASSFNRGQETQYF
>TRBV5-1|TRBD1|-|TRBJ2-2
TGCGCCAGCAGTTCCGGGACAGACACCGGGGAGCTGTTTTTT
CASSSGTDTGELFF
>TRBV4-2|TRBD1|-|TRBJ1-3
TGTGCCAGCAGCCAAGAGGGACAGGCCTCATTTTGTTATTTT
CASSQEGQASFCYF
>TRBV9|TRBD2|-|TRBJ2-2
TGTGCCAGCCTCCCCCCCCGGGGGGCGAACACCGGGGAGCTGTTTTTT
CASLPPRGANTGELFF
>TRBV2|TRBD1|-|TRBJ1-1
TGTGCCAGCAGGACAGGGGGCCCACTTGAAGCTTTCTTT
CASRTGGPLEAFF
>TRBV6-5|TRBD2|-|TRBJ2-1
TGTGCCAGCAGTTACTCGATACTAGCGGACTACAATGAGCAGTTCTTC
CASSYSILADYNEQFF
>TRBV29-1|-|-|TRBJ1-5
TGCAGCGTCAGGGACAACTACAATCAGCCCCAGCATTTT
CSVRDNYNQPQHF
>TRBV5-1|TRBD2|once|TRBJ2-7
TGCGCCAGCAGCTCCCTCGGGGGGGCTAGCTCCTACGAGCAGTACTTC
CASSSLGGASSYEQYF
>TRBV18|-|-|TRBJ1-1
TGTGCCAGCTCACCACAGGGGTGGACTGAAGCTTTCTTT
CASSPQGWTEAFF
>TRBV11-2|TRBD1|-|TRBJ1-1
TGTGCCAGCAGCTTAGGGACAGGGATGCTTGCTTTCTTT
CASSLGTGMLAFF
>TRBV2|-|-|TRBJ2-1
TGTGCCGAGACCCGGGGTGGGAATGAGCAGTTCTTC
CAETRGGNEQFF
>TRBV28|-|-|TRBJ1-1
TGTGCCAGCAGTTTTATCTTACTTGGAGGGGCTGAAGCTTTCTTT
CASSFILLGGAEAFF
>TRBV28|-|few|TRBJ1-5
TGTGCCAGCAGTCAAAGGACAGATTATAGCAATCAGCCCCAGCATTTT
CASSQRTDYSNQPQHF
>TRBV19|-|-|TRBJ2-5
TGTGCCAGTAGTATAACACAGGACCAAGAGACCCAGTACTTC
CASSITQDQETQYF
>TRBV27|-|-|TRBJ2-7
TGTGCCAGCAGTGGGGGGTGGGAGCAGTACTTC
CASSGGWEQYF
>TRBV7-7|TRBD2|-|TRBJ2-7
TGTGCTAGCAGCTTGGGACTAGCGGGGTCCTACGAGCAGTACTTC
CASSLGLAGSYEQYF
>TRBV7-2|-|-|TRBJ2-7
TGTGCCAGCAGCTTAGGGACAGCCTCCTACGAGCAGTACTTC
CASSLGTASYEQYF
>TRBV5-4|-|-|TRBJ1-1
TGTGCCAGCAGCTTGGACAGGCACACTGAAGCTTTCTTT
CASSLDRHTEAFF
>TRBV2|TRBD2|-|TRBJ2-2
TGTGCCAGCAGTGAAGCCCGGCTAGCGGGAGCTGGGGAGCTGTTTTTT
CASSEARLAGAGELFF
>TRBV2|TRBD1|-|TRBJ2-5
TGTGCCAGCAGTGAAGACAGGGGGCGAGAGACCCAGTACTTC
CASSEDRGRETQYF
>TRBV6-1|-|-|TRBJ1-1
TGTGCCAGCAGTTTTAACGGGAACACTGAAGCTTTCTTT
CASSFNGNTEAFF
>TRBV4-2|TRBD1|-|TRBJ2-5
TGTGCCAGCAGCCAAGATCCCGGGACAGGGTCCAGGGCCCAGTACTTC
CASSQDPGTGSRAQYF
>TRBV27|TRBD2|-|TRBJ2-3
TGTGCCAGCACTGGACTAGGTGGGACAGATACGCAGTATTTT
CASTGLGGTDTQYF
>TRBV10-3|TRBD1|-|TRBJ1-5
TGTGCCATCAGTGAGTACAGGGGGGATCAGCCCCAGCATTTT
CAISEYRGDQPQHF
>TRBV19|-|-|TRBJ2-3
TGCGCAGGGGCGGTCACAGATACGCAGTATTTT
CAGAVTDTQYF
>TRBV5-1|-|-|TRBJ2-7
TGCGCCAGCAGCATAGGGGGGGAGGGCTACGAGCAGTACTTC
CASSIGGEGYEQYF